The T cell receptor beta chain described here comes from a study of molecular identifiers for immune sequencing clone quantification. Findings and limits, study-wide: Spiked Jurkat TCR RNA from one cell was reportedly detectable among roughly 910,000 naive cells.

Points on this clonotype: What it binds is unknown.

This CDR3 has 19 residues. With RNA at 10%, 30% or 50%, naive CD8 libraries came from roughly 20,000 to 1,000,000 sorted cells. Using a CD8+CD4-CCR7+CD45RA+ phenotype, naive CD8 T cells were sorted. Previously reported methods and listed TCR primers produced the bulk TCR libraries. TCRdb reanalysed the PCR reads using MiXCR and keeps one entry per CDR3 protein. The sample includes about 500,000 distinct CDR3 sequences, roughly 26% of them seen just once. This receptor was identified in a human donor in good health. Some libraries in this study had Jurkat cell RNA spiked in. The V and J genes are TRBV12-2 and TRBJ2-5; the tabulated D call, TRBD2, remains unverified against the DNA. TRBV12-2 is deemed a pseudogene. The material sequenced was naive CD8+ T cells from blood, with Jurkat cell RNA spiked in. Subset here: FACS-sorted CD8+CD4-CCR7+CD45RA+ naive T cells. The chain's CDR3 is CASRLVWRSGGPQSETQYF. CDR3 DNA: TGTGCAAGTCGCTTAGTGTGGCGTAGCGGGGGGCCTCAATCCGAGACCCAGTACTTC.